This T cell receptor beta chain originates from a study of CD8 T cells in Susac syndrome (dated by TCRdb to the late 2010s). In the study overall: Among the sequenced Susac syndrome patients, six had clinically active disease and about 8 were in clinical remission. At the time of blood withdrawal, Susac syndrome patients were either therapy-naive, taking corticosteroids (with some also receiving IVIg), or on IVIg alone. The study used repertoire sequencing to test whether antigen drove CD8+ T cell activation and differentiation in Susac syndrome.

With regard to this clonotype: The specificity of this receptor is unknown. One base away there is no much larger clone; base qualities are not given.

Here is what the overall study found, with its caveats: The CD4+ T cell repertoire of patients with Susac syndrome showed no detectable clonal expansion. The number of individuals in the TCR sequencing and HLA analysis was acknowledged as relatively small.

Peripheral blood CD8+ and CD4+ T cells from healthy donors, Susac syndrome patients and multiple sclerosis patients were profiled using high-throughput TCR beta sequencing. The Susac syndrome patients fulfilled recently defined diagnostic criteria for either definite or probable disease. Bulk CD8+ and CD4+ T cells were purified by magnetic negative isolation, while CD8+ TEMRA cells were enriched using FACS. Blood was collected in EDTA tubes and processed within 24 hours, with PBMCs isolated through density gradient centrifugation. PBMCs intended for TCR sequencing were frozen in liquid nitrogen and were later thawed in a 37 degrees C water bath. The sorted or isolated CD4+, CD8+ and CD8+ TEMRA cells reached a purity of at least 90%. The germline V gene (reference sequence) sets CDR1 to LNHNV and CDR2 to YYDKDF. V is trimmed back by 5 bases and J by 3 bases, and the junction contains 7 bases that no gene match accounts for. Taken from cysteine to phenylalanine, the CDR3 has 14 residues. Solely the CDR3 DNA is kept, with 42 bases framed from the first base.

RNA was extracted with the RNeasy kit and roughly 0.45 to 1 ug was reverse transcribed using random hexamers. TCR beta CDR3 regions were amplified with the immunoSEQ multiplex PCR assay covering 54 Vbeta and 13 Jbeta segments. PCR amplification bias was corrected by using a synthetic template baseline for primer optimization and computational correction. The authors' analysis ran thus. Reads were assigned to V, D and J genes according to IMGT and analyzed in immunoSEQ Analyzer, with only productive sequences retained. Clonality was computed as one minus Shannon entropy normalized by log2 of the number of productive unique sequences. For each patient and control, public and private clones were evaluated within the 100 most prevalent clones. Clones were defined as Susac-specific when absent from the healthy and MS cohorts, from 1052 published viral clones and from other ImmuneACCESS disease sequences. The public reads were reanalyzed by TCRdb: fastp trimming at Q25, MiXCR alignment, in-frame beta chains only. All rows with the same CDR3 protein become a single entry with the most common DNA and genes. For this entry, the V and J calls and clone size follow TCRdb and not the study's own pipeline. The sample table contains under 200,000 distinct CDR3 sequences; only one count was recorded for 90% to 95% of them. 0.12% of the sample is taken by the ten largest.

The TCR comes from a human donor with Susac syndrome. The V and J segments used are TRBV15 and TRBJ2-7; TRBD1 agrees with 7 junctional bases. Sequenced sample: CD4+ T cells from PBMCs. The DNA is TGTGCCACCAGCGTAGGGGGCGACCTCTACGAGCAGTACTTC. It specifies CATSVGGDLYEQYF.